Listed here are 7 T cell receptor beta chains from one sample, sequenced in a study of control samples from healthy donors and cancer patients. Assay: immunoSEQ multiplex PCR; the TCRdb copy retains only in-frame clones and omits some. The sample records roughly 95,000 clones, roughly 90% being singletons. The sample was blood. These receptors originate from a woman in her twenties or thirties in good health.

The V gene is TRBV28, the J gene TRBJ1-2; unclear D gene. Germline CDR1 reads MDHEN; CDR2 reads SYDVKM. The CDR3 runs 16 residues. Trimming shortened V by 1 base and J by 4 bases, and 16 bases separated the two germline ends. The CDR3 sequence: CASSLLTSSQIYGYTF. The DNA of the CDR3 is TGTGCCAGCAGTTTATTGACATCGTCCCAAATCTATGGCTACACCTTC.

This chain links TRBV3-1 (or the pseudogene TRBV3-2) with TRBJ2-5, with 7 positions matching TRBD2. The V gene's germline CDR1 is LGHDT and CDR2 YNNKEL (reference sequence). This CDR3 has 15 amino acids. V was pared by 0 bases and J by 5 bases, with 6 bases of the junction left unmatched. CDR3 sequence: CASSQDRGEWETQYF. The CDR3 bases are TGTGCCAGCAGCCAAGATCGGGGGGAGTGGGAGACCCAGTACTTC.

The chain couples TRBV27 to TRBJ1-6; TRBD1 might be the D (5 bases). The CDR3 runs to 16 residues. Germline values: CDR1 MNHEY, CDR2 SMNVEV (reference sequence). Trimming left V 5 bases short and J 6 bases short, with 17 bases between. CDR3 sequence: CASSPLLQGGNSPLHF. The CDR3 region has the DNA TGTGCCAGCAGTCCCCTCTTGCAGGGTGGTAATTCACCCCTCCACTTT.

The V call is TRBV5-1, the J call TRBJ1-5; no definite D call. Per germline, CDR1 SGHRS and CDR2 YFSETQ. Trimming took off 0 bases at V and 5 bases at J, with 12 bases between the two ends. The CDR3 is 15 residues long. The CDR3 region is CASSLGTAGHQPQHF. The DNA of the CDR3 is TGCGCCAGCAGCTTGGGAACCGCAGGTCATCAGCCCCAGCATTTT.

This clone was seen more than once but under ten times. The CDR3 region is CASSGQLAGDFYEQYF. CDR3 nucleotides: TGTGCCAGCTCGGGACAACTAGCGGGAGATTTCTACGAGCAGTACTTC. This chain joins TRBV18 and TRBJ2-7; 11 bases are shared with TRBD2. Germline CDR1 and CDR2: KGHSH and LQKENI. This CDR3 region has 16 residues. Germline trimming cut 6 bases from V and 3 bases from J; bases unmatched to any gene: 10.

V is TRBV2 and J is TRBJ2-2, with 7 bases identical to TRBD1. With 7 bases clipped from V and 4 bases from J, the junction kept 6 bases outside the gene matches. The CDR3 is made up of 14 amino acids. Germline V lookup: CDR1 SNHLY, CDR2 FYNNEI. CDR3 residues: CASNKDRSTGELFF. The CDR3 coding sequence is TGTGCCAGCAACAAGGACAGGAGCACCGGGGAGCTGTTTTTT.

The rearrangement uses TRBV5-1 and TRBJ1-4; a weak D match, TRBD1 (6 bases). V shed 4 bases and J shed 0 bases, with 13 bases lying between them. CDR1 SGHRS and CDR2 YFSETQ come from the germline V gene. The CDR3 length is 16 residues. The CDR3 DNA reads TGCGCCAGCAGCCTAGGACAGCCTGCAACTAATGAAAAACTGTTTTTT. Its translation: CASSLGQPATNEKLFF. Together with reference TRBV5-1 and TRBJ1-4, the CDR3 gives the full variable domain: KAGVTQTPRYLIKTRGQQVTLSCSPISGHRSVSWYQQTPGQGLQFLFEYFSETQRNKGNFPGRFSGRQFSNSRSEMNVSTLELGDSALYLCASSLGQPATNEKLFFGSGTQLSVL.